This T cell receptor (beta chain) is from a study of monozygotic twins with inflammatory bowel disease. General observations from the study: It was not supported that a single strong signal or clonotype was associated with IBD. Repertoire likeness was no different across concordant and discordant twins, perhaps owing to restricted power. The study found lower TCRbeta diversity (inverse Simpson) in IBD patients than in healthy co-twins.

Worth noting for this clonotype: Its target is unknown.

The CDR3 has 14 residues. CDR1 and CDR2 from the germline V gene are MNHNS and SASEGT. TCRdb re-called the 5' RACE reads and gives one entry per CDR3 protein, without DNA. This sample lists under 350,000 distinct CDR3 sequences; its ten largest clones have 5% to 6%. The specimen sequenced was blood. The origin of this receptor is a human donor with ulcerative colitis or Crohn's disease, or a healthy co-twin of an affected twin (not recorded which). J is TRBJ2-5 and V is TRBV6-1; as DNA is missing, the TRBD2 call by TCRdb cannot be tested. CDR3 residues: CASSRDGTQETQYF.